This T cell receptor beta chain is drawn from a study of blood T cells in healthy people across ages. A J-beta primer mix and a sample-barcoded 5' primer were used in a second PCR of about 6 to 12 cycles. A single record per CDR3 protein comes from TCRdb applying MiXCR to the 5' RACE reads. The sample records about 1,500,000 distinct CDR3 sequences, around 39% being singletons. This CDR3 has 15 residues. V shed 7 bases and J shed 4 bases, with 17 bases lying between them. Germline V lookup: CDR1 SNHLY, CDR2 FYNNEI. Source material: blood. The chain carries TRBV2 and TRBJ2-1; D gene ambiguous. The origin of this receptor is a woman aged 18-29 years in good health. The CDR3 here is CASTPPGASYNEQFF. DNA of the CDR3: TGTGCCAGCACCCCTCCGGGTGCTAGTTACAATGAGCAGTTCTTC.